The clone carrying this T cell receptor (beta chain) has at least ten counts. What it binds is unknown. Trimming removed 2 bases at V and 1 base at J, with 8 bases between. The CDR3 loop spans 14 amino acids. Germline V gives CDR1 SEHNR, CDR2 FQNEAQ (reference sequence). TCRdb recomputed calls from the 5' RACE reads with MiXCR, one row per CDR3 protein. The table has under 30,000 distinct CDR3 sequences, 7.9% seen once. These data are taken from a study of CD8 T cells in ankylosing spondylitis. The study, taken as a whole, reports: Reportedly, significant enrichment of disease-linked clones occurred in matched ankylosing spondylitis synovial fluid. Earlier authors reported some of these motif variants in reactive arthritis synovial fluid and blood. Relatively scarce in peripheral blood, disease-linked clones were CD8+. Typical of ankylosing spondylitis blood, it appeared, was a TCR beta motif of eight highly homologous variants.

The chain has TRBV7-9 and TRBJ2-5; D is undetermined. Sequencing was done on a sample of blood. The clonotype comes from a male donor with ankylosing spondylitis or in good health (not recorded which). CDR3 sequence (DNA): TGTGCCAGCAGCTTATTCCACTCCCAAGAGACCCAGTACTTC. This codes for CASSLFHSQETQYF. The full variable domain, rest sourced from reference TRBV7-9 and TRBJ2-5, is DTGVSQNPRHKITKRGQNVTFRCDPISEHNRLYWYRQTLGQGPEFLTYFQNEAQLEKSRLLSDRFSAERPKGSFSTLEIQRTEQGDSAMYLCASSLFHSQETQYFGPGTRLLVL.